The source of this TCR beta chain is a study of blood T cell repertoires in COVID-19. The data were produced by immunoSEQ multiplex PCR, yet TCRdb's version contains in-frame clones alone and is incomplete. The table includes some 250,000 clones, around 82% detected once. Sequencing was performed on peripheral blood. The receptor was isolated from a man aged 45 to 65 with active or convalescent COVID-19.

In DNA form, the CDR3 reads TGTGCCTGGAGTGACAGCCAATACAATCAGCCCCAGCATTTT. Translation: CAWSDSQYNQPQHF. The chain recombines TRBV30 with TRBJ1-5; D not resolved. Germline V lookup: CDR1 GTSNPN, CDR2 SVGIG (reference sequence). With 1 base removed from V and 3 bases from J, the gap between germline ends came to 10 bases. The CDR3 runs 14 residues.